This T cell receptor (beta chain) was found in a study of blood T cell repertoires in COVID-19. TCRdb's table, derived via immunoSEQ multiplex PCR, lists solely in-frame clones and lacks some. The sample consists of 110,000 to 150,000 clones, 81% of them appearing once. Input material: peripheral blood. The TCR originated in a human donor in a cohort sampled during active COVID-19.

CDR3 protein: CASSRAGGSNTEAFF. CDR3 bases: TGTGCCAGCTCACGCGCAGGGGGCTCGAACACTGAAGCTTTCTTT. The gene calls are TRBV18 and TRBJ1-1; TRBD1 matches 8 bases. Per the germline V gene, CDR1 is KGHSH and CDR2 is LQKENI. The CDR3 totals 15 residues. The junction had 5 bases not matched to a gene; V was cut back by 4 bases and J by 1 base.